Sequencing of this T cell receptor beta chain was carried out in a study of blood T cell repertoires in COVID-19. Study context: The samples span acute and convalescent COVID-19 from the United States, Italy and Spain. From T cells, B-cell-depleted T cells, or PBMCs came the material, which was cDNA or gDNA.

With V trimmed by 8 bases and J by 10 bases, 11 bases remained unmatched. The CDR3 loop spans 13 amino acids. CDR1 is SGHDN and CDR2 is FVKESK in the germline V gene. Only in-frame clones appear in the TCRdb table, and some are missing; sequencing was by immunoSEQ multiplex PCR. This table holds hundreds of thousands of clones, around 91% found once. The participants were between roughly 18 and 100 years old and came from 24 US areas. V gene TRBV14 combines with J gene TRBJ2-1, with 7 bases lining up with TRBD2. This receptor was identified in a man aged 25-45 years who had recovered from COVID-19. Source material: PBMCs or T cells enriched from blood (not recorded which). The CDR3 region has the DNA TGTGCCAGCCAGGCTAGCGGCGCCCGAGAGCAGTTCTTC. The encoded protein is CASQASGAREQFF.